The source of this TCR beta chain is a study of cytomegalovirus exposure and HLA in healthy donors. PCR primers comprised 60 Vbeta and 13 Jbeta primers. In the original workflow: In a later analysis, 10 million to 11 million of approximately 81 million unique beta chains occurred in at least two donors. Method: immunoSEQ multiplex PCR; TCRdb's copy keeps in-frame clones and lacks some. The D gene and trimming were derived from the DNA, and the V and J assignments and clone size from that table. The repertoire includes about 140,000 clones, around 80% of them detected once, and about 1.5% sits in the top ten. To note about this clone: Its cognate antigen is unknown.

Study-level findings and limits: The study carried out a later analysis of TCR beta sequences. It associated approximately 17,000 of them with specific HLA alleles at a false discovery rate of 0.05.

V lost 5 bases to trimming and J lost 0 bases, with 14 bases between them. The germline gives CDR1 SGHTA, CDR2 FQGTGA. CDR3 size: 15 residues. This chain joins TRBV7-3 and TRBJ2-7, with TRBD2 as a possible D gene (6 bases). The sample comprised PBMCs. The receptor was derived from a young man in good health and CMV-seropositive. The CDR3 reads CASSPSAGTSYEQYF. DNA of the CDR3: TGTGCCAGCAGCCCCTCAGCGGGTACCTCCTACGAGCAGTACTTC.